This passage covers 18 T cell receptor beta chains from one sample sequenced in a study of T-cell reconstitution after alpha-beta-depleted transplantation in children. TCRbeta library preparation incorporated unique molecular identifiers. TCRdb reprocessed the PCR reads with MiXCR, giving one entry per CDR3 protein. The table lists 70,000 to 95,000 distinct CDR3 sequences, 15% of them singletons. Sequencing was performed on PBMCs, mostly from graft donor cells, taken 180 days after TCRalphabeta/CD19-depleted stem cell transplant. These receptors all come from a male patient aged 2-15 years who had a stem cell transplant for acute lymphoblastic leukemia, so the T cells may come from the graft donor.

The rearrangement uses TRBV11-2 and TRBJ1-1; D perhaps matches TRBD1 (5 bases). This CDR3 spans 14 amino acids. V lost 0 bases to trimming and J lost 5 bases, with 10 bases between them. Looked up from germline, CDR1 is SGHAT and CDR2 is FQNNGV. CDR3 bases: TGTGCCAGCAGCTTAGATCCAGGGTTGACTGAAGCTTTCTTT. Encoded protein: CASSLDPGLTEAFF.

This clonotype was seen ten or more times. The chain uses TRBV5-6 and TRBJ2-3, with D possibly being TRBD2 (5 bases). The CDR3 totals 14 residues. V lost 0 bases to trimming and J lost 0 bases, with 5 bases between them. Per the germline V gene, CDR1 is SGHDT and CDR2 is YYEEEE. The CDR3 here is CASSLGTSTDTQYF. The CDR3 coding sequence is TGTGCCAGCAGCTTGGGGACTAGCACAGATACGCAGTATTTT.

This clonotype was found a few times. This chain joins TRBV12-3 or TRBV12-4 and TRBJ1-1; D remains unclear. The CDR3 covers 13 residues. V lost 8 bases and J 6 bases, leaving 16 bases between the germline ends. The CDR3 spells CASSDNNIPEAFF. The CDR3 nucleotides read TGTGCCAGCTCTGACAATAATATCCCTGAAGCTTTCTTT.

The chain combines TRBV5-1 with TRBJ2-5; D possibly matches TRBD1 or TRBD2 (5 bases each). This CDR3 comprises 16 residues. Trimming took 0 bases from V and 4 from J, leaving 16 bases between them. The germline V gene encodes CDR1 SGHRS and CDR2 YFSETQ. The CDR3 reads CASSLASQGVGETQYF. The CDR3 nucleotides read TGCGCCAGCAGCTTGGCGTCGCAGGGAGTGGGAGAGACCCAGTACTTC. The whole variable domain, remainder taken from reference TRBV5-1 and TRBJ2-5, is KAGVTQTPRYLIKTRGQQVTLSCSPISGHRSVSWYQQTPGQGLQFLFEYFSETQRNKGNFPGRFSGRQFSNSRSEMNVSTLELGDSALYLCASSLASQGVGETQYFGPGTRLLVL.

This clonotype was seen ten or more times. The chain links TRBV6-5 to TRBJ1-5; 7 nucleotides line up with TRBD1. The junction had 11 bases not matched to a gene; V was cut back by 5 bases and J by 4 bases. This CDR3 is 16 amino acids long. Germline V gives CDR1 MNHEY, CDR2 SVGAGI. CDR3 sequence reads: CASSTRQGIRNQPQHF. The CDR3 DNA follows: TGTGCCAGCAGTACCCGACAGGGAATAAGGAATCAGCCCCAGCATTTT.

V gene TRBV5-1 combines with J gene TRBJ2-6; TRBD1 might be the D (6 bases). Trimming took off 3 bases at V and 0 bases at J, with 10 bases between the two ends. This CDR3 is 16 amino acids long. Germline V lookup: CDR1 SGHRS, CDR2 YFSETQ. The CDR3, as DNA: TGCGCCAGCAGCTGGGACACCAGCTCTGGGGCCAACGTCCTGACTTTC. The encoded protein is CASSWDTSSGANVLTF.

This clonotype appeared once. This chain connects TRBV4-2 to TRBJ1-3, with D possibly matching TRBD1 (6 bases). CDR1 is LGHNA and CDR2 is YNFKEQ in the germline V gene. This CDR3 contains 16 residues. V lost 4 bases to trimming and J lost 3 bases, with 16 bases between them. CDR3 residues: CASSPRGRGNGNTIYF. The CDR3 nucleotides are TGTGCCAGCAGCCCGAGGGGGAGGGGAAATGGAAACACCATATATTTT.

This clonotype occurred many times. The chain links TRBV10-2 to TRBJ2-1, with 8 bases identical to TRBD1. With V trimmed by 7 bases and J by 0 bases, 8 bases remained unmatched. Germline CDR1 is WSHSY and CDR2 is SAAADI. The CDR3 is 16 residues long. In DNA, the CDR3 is TGCGCCAGCAAATTGACAGGGGCTAGCTCCTACAATGAGCAGTTCTTC. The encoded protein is CASKLTGASSYNEQFF.

CDR3 sequence: CASSPGLTYYGYTF. The CDR3 bases are TGTGCCAGCAGCCCGGGACTAACATACTATGGCTACACCTTC. V and J are TRBV4-2 and TRBJ1-2, with a possible D match to TRBD1 (5 bases). Per the germline V gene, CDR1 is LGHNA and CDR2 is YNFKEQ. The CDR3 contains 14 residues. V shed 4 bases and J shed 3 bases, with 12 bases lying between them.

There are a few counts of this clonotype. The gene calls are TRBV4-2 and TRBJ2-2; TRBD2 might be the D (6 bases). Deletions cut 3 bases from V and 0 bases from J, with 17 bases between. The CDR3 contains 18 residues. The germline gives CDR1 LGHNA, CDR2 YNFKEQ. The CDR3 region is CASSHSSKGLPNTGELFF. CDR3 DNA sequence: TGTGCCAGCAGCCACTCATCGAAGGGACTGCCGAACACCGGGGAGCTGTTTTTT.

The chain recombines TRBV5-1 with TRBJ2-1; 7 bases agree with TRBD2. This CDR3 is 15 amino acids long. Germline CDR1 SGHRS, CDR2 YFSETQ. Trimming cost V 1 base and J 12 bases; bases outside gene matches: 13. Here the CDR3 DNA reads TGCGCCAGCAGCTTGAGTCAAGCGGGGTCGGCGCGGCAGTTCTTC. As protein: CASSLSQAGSARQFF.

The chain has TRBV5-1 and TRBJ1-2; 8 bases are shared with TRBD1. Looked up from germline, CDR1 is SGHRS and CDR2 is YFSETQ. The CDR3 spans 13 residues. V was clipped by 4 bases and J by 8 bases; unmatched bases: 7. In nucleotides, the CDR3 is TGCGCCAGCAGCGCGGGACAGGATTACGGCTACACCTTC. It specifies CASSAGQDYGYTF.

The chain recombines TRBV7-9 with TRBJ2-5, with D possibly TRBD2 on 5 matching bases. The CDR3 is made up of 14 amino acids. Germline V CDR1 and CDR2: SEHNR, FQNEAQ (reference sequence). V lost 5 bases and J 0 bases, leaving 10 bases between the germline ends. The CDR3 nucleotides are TGTGCCAGCAGCAGACCGGGGTACCAAGAGACCCAGTACTTC. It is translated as CASSRPGYQETQYF. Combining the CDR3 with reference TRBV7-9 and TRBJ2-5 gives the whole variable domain DTGVSQNPRHKITKRGQNVTFRCDPISEHNRLYWYRQTLGQGPEFLTYFQNEAQLEKSRLLSDRFSAERPKGSFSTLEIQRTEQGDSAMYLCASSRPGYQETQYFGPGTRLLVL.

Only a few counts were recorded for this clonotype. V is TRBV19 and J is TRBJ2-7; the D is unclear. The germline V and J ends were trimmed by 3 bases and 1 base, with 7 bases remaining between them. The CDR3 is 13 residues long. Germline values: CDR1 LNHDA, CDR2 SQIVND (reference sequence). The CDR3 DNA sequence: TGTGCCAGTAGTATTGCCAGTTCCTACGAGCAGTACTTC. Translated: CASSIASSYEQYF.

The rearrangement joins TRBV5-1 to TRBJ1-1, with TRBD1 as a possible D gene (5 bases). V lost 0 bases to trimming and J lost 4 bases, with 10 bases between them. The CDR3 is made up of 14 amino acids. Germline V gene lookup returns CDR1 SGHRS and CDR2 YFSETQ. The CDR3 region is CASSLGGTTTEAFF. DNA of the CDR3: TGCGCCAGCAGCTTGGGAGGGACTACCACTGAAGCTTTCTTT.

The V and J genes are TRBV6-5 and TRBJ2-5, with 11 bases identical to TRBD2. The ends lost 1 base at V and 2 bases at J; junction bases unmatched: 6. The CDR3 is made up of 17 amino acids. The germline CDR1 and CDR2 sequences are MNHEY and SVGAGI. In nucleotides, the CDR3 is TGTGCCAGCAGTTACTTTAGCGGGGGGGCGAGTCAAGAGACCCAGTACTTC. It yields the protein CASSYFSGGASQETQYF.

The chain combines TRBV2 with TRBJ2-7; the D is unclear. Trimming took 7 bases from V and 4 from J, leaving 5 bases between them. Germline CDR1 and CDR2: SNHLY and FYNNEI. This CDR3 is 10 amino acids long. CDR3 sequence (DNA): TGTGCCAGCATGAGGTACGAGCAGTACTTC. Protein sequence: CASMRYEQYF.

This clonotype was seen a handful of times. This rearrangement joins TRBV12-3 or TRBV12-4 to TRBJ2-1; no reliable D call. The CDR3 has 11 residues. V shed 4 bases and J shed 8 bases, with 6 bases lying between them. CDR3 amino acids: CASSSQYEQFF. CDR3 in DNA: TGTGCCAGCAGTTCCCAATATGAGCAGTTCTTC.